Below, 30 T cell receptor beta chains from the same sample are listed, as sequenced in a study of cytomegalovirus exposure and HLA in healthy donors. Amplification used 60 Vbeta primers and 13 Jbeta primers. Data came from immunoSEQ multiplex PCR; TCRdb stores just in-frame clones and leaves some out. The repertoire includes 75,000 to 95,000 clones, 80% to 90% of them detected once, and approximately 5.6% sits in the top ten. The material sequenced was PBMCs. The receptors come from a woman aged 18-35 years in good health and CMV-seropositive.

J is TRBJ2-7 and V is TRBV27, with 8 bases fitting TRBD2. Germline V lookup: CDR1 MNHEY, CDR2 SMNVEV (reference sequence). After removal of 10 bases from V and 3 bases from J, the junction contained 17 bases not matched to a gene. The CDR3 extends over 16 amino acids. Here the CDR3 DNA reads TGTGCCACCAAGGGAGGAGGTCCGAGCGGGGGCTACGAGCAGTACTTC. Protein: CATKGGGPSGGYEQYF.

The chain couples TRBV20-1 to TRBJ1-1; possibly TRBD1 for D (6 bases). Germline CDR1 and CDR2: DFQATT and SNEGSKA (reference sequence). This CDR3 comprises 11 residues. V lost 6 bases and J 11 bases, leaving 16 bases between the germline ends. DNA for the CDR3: TGCAGTGCCGCCGGGGGGGCCGAGGCTTTCTTT. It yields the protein CSAAGGAEAFF.

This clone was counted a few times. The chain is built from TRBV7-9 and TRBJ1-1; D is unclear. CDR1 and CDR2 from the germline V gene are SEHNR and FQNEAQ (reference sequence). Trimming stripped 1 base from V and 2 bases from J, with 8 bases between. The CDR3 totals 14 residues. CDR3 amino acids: CASSLVVRNTEAFF. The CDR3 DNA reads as TGTGCCAGCAGCTTAGTGGTCAGAAACACTGAAGCTTTCTTT.

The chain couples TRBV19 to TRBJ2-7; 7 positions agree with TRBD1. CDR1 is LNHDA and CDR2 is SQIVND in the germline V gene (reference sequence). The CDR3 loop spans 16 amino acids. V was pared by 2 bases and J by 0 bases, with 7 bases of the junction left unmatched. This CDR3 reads CASSIRQGRSSYEQYF. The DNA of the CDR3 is TGTGCCAGTAGTATAAGACAGGGTAGGAGCTCCTACGAGCAGTACTTC.

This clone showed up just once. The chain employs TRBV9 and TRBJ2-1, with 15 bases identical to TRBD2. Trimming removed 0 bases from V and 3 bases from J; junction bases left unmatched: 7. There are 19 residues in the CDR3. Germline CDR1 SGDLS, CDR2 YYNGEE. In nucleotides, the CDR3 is TGTGCCAGCAGCGTAGACGGACTAGCGGGAGGGCCCGGCTACAATGAGCAGTTCTTC. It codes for CASSVDGLAGGPGYNEQFF.

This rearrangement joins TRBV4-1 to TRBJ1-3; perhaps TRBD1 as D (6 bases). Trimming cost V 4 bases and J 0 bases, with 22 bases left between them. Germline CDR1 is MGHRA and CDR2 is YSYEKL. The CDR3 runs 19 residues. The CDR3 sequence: CASSPGARVWGPSGNTIYF. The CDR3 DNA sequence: TGCGCCAGCAGCCCGGGCGCCCGCGTTTGGGGGCCCTCTGGAAACACCATATATTTT.

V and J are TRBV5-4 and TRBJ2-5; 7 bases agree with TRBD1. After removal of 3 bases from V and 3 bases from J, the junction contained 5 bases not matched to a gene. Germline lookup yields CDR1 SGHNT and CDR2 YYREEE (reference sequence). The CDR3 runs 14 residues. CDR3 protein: CASSSTGREETQYF. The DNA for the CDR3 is TGTGCCAGCAGCTCGACAGGGCGGGAAGAGACCCAGTACTTC.

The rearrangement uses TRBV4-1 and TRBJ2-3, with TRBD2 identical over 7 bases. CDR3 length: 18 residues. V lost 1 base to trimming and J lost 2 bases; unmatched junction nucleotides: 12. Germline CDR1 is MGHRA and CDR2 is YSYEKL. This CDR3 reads CASSQVGGLVDITDTQYF. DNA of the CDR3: TGCGCCAGCAGCCAAGTGGGAGGACTAGTCGATATCACAGATACGCAGTATTTT.

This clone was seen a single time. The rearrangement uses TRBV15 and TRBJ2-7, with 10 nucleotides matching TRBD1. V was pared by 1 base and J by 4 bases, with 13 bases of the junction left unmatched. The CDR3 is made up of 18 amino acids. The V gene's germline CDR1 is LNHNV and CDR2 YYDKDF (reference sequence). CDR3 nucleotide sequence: TGTGCCACCAGCAGAGTTACCCCGGGACAGGGGATGGCATACGAGCAGTACTTC. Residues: CATSRVTPGQGMAYEQYF.

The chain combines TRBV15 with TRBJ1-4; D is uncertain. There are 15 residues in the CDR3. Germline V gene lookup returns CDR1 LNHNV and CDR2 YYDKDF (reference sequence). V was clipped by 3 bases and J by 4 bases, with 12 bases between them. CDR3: CATSSRGRINEKLFF. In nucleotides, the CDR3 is TGTGCCACCAGCAGCCGAGGCAGAATTAATGAAAAACTGTTTTTT.

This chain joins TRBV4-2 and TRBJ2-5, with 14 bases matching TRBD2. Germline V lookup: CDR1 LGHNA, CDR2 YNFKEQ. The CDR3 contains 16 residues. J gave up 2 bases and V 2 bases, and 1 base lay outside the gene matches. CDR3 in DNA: TGTGCCAGCAGCCAACGACTAGCGGGGGGGCAAGAGACCCAGTACTTC. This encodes CASSQRLAGGQETQYF.

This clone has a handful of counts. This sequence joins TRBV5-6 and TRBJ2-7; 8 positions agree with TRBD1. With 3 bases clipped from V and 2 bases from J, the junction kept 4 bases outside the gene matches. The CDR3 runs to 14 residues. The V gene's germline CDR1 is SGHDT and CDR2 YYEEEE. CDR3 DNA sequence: TGTGCCAGCAGCTCGAGACAGGGGACCTACGAGCAGTACTTC. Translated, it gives CASSSRQGTYEQYF.

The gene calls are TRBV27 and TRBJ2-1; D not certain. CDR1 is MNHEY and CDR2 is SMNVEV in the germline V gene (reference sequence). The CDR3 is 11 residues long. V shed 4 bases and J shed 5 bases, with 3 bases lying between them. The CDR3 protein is CASSSNNEQFF. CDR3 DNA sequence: TGTGCCAGCAGTTCAAACAATGAGCAGTTCTTC.

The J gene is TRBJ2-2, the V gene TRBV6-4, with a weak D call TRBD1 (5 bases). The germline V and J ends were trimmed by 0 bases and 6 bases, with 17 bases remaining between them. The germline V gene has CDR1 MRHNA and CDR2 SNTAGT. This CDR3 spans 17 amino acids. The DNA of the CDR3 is TGTGCCAGCAGTGACTCGGCAGGGTCGGTTTCAGCCGGGGAGCTGTTTTTT. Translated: CASSDSAGSVSAGELFF.

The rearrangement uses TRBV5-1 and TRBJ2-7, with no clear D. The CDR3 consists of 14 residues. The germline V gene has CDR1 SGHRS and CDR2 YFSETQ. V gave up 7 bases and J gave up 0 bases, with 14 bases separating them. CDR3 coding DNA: TGCGCCAGCCAACTGGGCAGTAGCTCCTACGAGCAGTACTTC. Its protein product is CASQLGSSSYEQYF.

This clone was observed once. The CDR3 here is CASSPSPYVITEAFF. The CDR3 DNA reads as TGCGCCAGCAGCCCATCTCCCTATGTGATCACTGAAGCTTTCTTT. J is TRBJ1-1 and V is TRBV4-1, with no clear D. The germline gives CDR1 MGHRA, CDR2 YSYEKL. The V gene lost 4 bases and the J gene lost 4 bases, with 16 bases spanning the gap. This CDR3 spans 15 amino acids.

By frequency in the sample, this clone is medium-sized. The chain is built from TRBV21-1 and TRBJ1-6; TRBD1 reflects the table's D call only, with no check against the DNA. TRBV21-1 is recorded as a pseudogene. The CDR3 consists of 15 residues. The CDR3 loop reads CASTEQGDLNSPLHF. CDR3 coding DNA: TGTGCCAGTACAGAACAGGGGGATCTTAATTCACCCCTCCACTTT.

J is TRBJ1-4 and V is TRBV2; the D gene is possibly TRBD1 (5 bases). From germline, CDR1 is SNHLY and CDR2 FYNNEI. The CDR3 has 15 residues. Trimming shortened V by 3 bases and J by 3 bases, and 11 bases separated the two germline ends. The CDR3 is CASSDPARANEKLFF. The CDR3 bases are TGTGCCAGCAGTGATCCAGCCAGGGCTAATGAAAAACTGTTTTTT.

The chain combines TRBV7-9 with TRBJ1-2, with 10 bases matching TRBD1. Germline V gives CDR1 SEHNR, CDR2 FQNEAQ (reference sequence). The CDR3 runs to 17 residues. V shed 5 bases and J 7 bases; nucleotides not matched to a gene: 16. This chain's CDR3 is CASSNQRTGGLVGGYTF. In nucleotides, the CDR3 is TGTGCCAGCAGCAATCAACGGACAGGGGGTTTGGTCGGTGGCTACACCTTC.

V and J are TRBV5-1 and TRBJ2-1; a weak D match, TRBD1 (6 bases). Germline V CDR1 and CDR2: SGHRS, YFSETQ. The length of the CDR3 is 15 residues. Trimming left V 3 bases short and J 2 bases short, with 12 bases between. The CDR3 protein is CASSSLDRAYNEQFF. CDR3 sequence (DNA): TGCGCCAGCAGCTCTTTGGACAGAGCCTACAATGAGCAGTTCTTC.

The CDR3 loop is CASSVGSGTRKAFF. The DNA for the CDR3 is TGTGCCAGCAGCGTAGGGAGCGGGACAAGGAAAGCTTTCTTT. The rearrangement links TRBV9 to TRBJ1-1; weak D call: TRBD1 (6 bases). CDR1 is SGDLS and CDR2 is YYNGEE in the germline V gene. V was cut by 0 bases and J by 9 bases, with 15 bases left in between. The CDR3 consists of 14 residues.

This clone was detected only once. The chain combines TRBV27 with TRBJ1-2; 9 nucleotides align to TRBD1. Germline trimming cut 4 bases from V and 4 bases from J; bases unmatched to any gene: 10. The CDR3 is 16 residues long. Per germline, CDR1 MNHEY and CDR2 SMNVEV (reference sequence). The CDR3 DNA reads TGTGCCAGCAGTTGGACCGGGACAGGGACTTTCTATGGCTACACCTTC. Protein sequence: CASSWTGTGTFYGYTF.

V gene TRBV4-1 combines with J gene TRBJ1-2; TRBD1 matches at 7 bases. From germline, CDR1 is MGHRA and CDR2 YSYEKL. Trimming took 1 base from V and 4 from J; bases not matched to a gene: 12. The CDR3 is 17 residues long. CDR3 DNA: TGCGCCAGCAGCCAAGGGGTCACAGGGGTACTTCCCTATGGCTACACCTTC. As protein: CASSQGVTGVLPYGYTF.

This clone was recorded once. The CDR3 loop is CASSHKPGANHYEQYF. The CDR3 nucleotides are TGCGCCAGCAGCCACAAGCCAGGGGCTAACCACTACGAGCAGTACTTC. The chain employs TRBV4-1 and TRBJ2-7; a possible D gene is TRBD1 (6 bases). V gave up 3 bases and J gave up 3 bases, with 18 bases separating them. Germline V lookup: CDR1 MGHRA, CDR2 YSYEKL. The CDR3 loop spans 16 amino acids.

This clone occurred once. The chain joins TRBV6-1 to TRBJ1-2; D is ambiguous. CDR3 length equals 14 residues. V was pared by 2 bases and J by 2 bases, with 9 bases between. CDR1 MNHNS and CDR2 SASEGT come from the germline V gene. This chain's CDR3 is CASSEHPANYGYTF. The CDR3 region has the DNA TGTGCCAGCAGTGAACACCCAGCGAACTATGGCTACACCTTC.

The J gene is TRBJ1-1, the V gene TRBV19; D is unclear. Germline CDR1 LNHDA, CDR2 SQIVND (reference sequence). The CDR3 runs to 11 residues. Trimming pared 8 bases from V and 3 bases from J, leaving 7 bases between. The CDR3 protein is CASRLDTEAFF. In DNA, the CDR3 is TGTGCCAGTCGACTGGACACTGAAGCTTTCTTT.

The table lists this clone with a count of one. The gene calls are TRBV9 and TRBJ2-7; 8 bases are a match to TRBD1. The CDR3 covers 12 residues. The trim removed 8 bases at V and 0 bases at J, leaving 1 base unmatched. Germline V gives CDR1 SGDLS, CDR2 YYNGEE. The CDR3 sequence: CASGQGSYEQYF. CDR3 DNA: TGTGCCAGTGGACAGGGCTCCTACGAGCAGTACTTC.

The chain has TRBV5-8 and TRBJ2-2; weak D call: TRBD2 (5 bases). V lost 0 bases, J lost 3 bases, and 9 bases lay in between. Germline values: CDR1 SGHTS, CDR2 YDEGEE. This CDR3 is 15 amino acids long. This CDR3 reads CASSLAGLYTGELFF. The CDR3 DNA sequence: TGTGCCAGCAGCTTGGCCGGACTTTACACCGGGGAGCTGTTTTTT.

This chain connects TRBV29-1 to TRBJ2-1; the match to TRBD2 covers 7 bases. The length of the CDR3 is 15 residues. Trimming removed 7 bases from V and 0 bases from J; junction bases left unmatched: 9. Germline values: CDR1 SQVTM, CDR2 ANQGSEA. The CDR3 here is CSAILAESSYNEQFF. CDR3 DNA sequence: TGCAGCGCCATCCTAGCGGAGAGCTCCTACAATGAGCAGTTCTTC.

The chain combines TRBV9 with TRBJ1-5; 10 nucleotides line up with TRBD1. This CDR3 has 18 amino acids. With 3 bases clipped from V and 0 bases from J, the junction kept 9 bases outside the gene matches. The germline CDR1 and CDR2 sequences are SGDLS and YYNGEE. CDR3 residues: CASSAGTGVSDSNQPQHF. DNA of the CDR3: TGTGCCAGCAGCGCCGGGACAGGGGTATCGGATAGCAATCAGCCCCAGCATTTT.